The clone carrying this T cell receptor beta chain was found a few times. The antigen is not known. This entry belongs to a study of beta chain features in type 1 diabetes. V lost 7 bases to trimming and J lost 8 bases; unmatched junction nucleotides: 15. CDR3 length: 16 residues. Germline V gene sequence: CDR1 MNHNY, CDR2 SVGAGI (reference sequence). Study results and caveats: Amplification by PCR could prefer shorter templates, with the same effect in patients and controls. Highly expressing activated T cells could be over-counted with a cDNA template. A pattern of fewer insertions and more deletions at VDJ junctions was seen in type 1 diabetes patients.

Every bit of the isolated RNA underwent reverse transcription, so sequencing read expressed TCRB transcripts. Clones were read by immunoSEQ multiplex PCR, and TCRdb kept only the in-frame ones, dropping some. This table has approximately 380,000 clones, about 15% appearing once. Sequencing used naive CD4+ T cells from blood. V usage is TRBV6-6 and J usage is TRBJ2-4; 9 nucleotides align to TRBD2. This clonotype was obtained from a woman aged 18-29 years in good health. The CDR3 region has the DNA TGTGCCAGCACGAAAAGAGCGGGAGGAAGGGTGGACATTCAGTACTTC. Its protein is CASTKRAGGRVDIQYF.